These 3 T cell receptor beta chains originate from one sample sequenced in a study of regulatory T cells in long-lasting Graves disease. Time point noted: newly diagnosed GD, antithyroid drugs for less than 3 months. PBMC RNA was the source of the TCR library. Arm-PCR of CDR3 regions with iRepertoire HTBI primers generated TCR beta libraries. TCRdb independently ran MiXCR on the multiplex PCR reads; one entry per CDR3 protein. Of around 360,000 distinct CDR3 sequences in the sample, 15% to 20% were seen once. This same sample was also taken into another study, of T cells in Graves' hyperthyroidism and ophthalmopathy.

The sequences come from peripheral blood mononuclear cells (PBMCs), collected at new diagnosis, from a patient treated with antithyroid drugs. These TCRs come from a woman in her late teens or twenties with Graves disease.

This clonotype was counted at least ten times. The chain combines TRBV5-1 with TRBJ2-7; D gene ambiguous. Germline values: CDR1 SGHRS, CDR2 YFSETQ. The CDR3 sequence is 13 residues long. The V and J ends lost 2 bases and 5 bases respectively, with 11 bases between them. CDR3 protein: CASSLRVSDEQYF. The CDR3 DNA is TGCGCCAGCAGCTTACGGGTGTCCGACGAGCAGTACTTC.

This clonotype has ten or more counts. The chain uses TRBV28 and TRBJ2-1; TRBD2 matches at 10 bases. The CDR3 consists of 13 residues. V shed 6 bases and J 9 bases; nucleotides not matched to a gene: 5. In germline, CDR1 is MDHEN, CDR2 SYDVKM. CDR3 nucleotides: TGTGCCAGCAGAGCGGGGGGGTATGGTGAGCAGTTCTTC. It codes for CASRAGGYGEQFF. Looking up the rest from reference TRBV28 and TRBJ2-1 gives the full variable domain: DVKVTQSSRYLVKRTGEKVFLECVQDMDHENMFWYRQDPGLGLRLIYFSYDVKMKEKGDIPEGYSVSREKKERFSLILESASTNQTSMYLCASRAGGYGEQFFGPGTRLTVL.

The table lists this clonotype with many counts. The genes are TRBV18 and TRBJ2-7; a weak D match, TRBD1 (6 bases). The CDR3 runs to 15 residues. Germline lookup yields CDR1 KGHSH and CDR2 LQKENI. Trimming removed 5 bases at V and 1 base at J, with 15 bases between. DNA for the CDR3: TGTGCCAGCTCATCTGGACAGCGCTTTTCCTACGAGCAGTACTTC. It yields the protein CASSSGQRFSYEQYF.